The T cell receptor beta chain described here comes from a study of T cell responses to AZD1222 COVID-19 vaccine (dated by TCRdb to the early 2020s). In terms of the full investigation: TCR sequencing covered 230 or so trial participants: about 210 given two doses of AZD1222 and approximately 26 given two doses of MenACWY control vaccine. Enrollment into the trials was organized by age into subgroups of 18-55, 56-69 and 70-plus years, and those subgroups contained roughly 150, 30 and 60 TCR-sequenced participants, respectively.

The paper as a whole reports these results and caveats: Reportedly, close to half of the unique spike-specific TCRs recognized epitopes lying outside the regions that are mutated in the B.1.351 and B.1.1.7 variants. After two AZD1222 doses, spike-specific TCR breadth and depth were significantly higher than at day 0 and than in MenACWY recipients. The 56-69-year group was small, and its depth increase did not reach significance, likely because of low power. Vaccine-associated CD4 TCRs spanned the whole spike protein, with dominant responses in regions 160-218 and 743-854. Participants were mostly white British, with more females than males. The authors suggested clonal diversity may have been underestimated. Only 5 to 7 AZD1222 recipients were SARS-CoV-2 seropositive at baseline, limiting conclusions about previously exposed vaccinees. Because no day 14 peak-response samples were available, the repertoires could be characterized only after the peak T cell response.

The CDR3 regions of human TCRbeta chains were analyzed by immunosequencing. The published analysis was carried out like this. TCRs in the repertoires were compared against a reference library of SARS-CoV-2-specific TCRs that had been generated with the MIRA antigen-specificity platform. Breadth was defined as the fraction of unique TCRs that were SARS-CoV-2-associated, and depth was defined as the fraction of total T cells that were SARS-CoV-2-associated. Each spike-specific TCR was assigned to its reactive spike region and to a CD4 or CD8 class using the MIRA data. Log10-transformed breadth and depth values were compared by one-way ANOVA with Sidak's multiple comparisons tests. In its TCRdb copy, this immuneACCESS table keeps in-frame sequences only and misses some clones. Where compared with another copy, unresolved V genes explain less than half of these, and the others have no known cause. The D gene and trimming were derived from the DNA, and the V and J assignments and clone size from that table. This sample holds 150,000 to 200,000 clones; just over 85% were observed only once. The ten largest account for 11% of the sample.

Reading the label with the study, this specimen's time point is: about 28 days (+/-7) after the second vaccine dose. AZD1222 recipients whose second dose came at about 4 weeks and those whose second dose came at about 12 weeks were combined into one group, since spike-specific TCR depth and breadth did not differ between the two schedules. Vaccinee samples were obtained from the UK trials COV001 and COV002, which included a single-blind randomized controlled phase 2/3 trial of AZD1222 (ChAdOx1 nCoV-19) in healthy adults. For TCRbeta chain sequencing, PBMC samples from trial participants were taken at day 0 and at day 28 after the second dose. The germline V gene specifies SGHNT as CDR1 and YENEEA as CDR2. V loses 5 bases at its end and J loses 4 bases; junction bases beyond the gene matches: 3. From cysteine to phenylalanine, the CDR3 is 13 amino acids long. Just CDR3 DNA is preserved here, 39 bases in frame from base 1.

As to this clone: Its binding antigen is unknown. The record has no base qualities; no much larger clone is one base away.

The material sequenced was peripheral blood, taken 28 days after the second AZD1222 dose. The receptor comes from an adult who received the AZD1222 COVID-19 vaccine. This chain is built from TRBV11-3 and TRBJ1-1; TRBD1 agrees with 8 junctional bases. The encoded CDR3 is CASSLQGGTEAFF. The nucleotide sequence is TGTGCCAGCAGCCTACAGGGGGGCACTGAAGCTTTCTTT.